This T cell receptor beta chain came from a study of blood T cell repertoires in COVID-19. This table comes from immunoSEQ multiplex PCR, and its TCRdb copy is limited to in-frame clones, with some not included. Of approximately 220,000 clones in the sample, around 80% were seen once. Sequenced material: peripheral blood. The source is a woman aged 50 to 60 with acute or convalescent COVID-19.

The CDR3, as DNA: TGTGCCAGCAGTCCCCCCCTAGCGGGAGGGTCGAGCTCCTACAATGAGCAGTTCTTC. Protein sequence: CASSPPLAGGSSSYNEQFF. The V and J genes are TRBV28 and TRBJ2-1, with 12 bases that match TRBD2. Germline CDR1 is MDHEN and CDR2 is SYDVKM. The CDR3 totals 19 residues. Losses at the gene ends were 5 bases for V and 0 bases for J; bases not matched to a gene: 11.